The clone carrying this T cell receptor (beta chain) was observed a handful of times. The data stem from a study of blood T cell repertoires in COVID-19. Overall study: Collection of acute and convalescent COVID-19 samples took place in the United States, Italy and Spain. Nucleic acid was either cDNA or gDNA, and it came from T cells, B-cell-depleted T cells, or PBMCs.

Per the original data handling: Reference gene primer amplification yielded estimated nucleated cell counts. Assay: immunoSEQ multiplex PCR; the TCRdb copy retains only in-frame clones and omits some. The DNA was the basis for D and trimming; V, J and clone size are from that table. The sample contains over 200,000 clones, 60% to 75% of which appear only once. Germline V gene lookup returns CDR1 MNHNS and CDR2 SASEGT. This CDR3 contains 13 residues. V was clipped by 1 base and J by 13 bases, with 14 bases between them. The specimen was peripheral blood. This chain joins TRBV6-1 and TRBJ2-1, with D perhaps TRBD1 (6 bases). The sequence was obtained from a woman older than 75 with acute or convalescent COVID-19. The CDR3 DNA reads TGTGCCAGCAGTGAAGAGAACAGGGCTTTTCAGTTCTTC. The encoded protein is CASSEENRAFQFF.